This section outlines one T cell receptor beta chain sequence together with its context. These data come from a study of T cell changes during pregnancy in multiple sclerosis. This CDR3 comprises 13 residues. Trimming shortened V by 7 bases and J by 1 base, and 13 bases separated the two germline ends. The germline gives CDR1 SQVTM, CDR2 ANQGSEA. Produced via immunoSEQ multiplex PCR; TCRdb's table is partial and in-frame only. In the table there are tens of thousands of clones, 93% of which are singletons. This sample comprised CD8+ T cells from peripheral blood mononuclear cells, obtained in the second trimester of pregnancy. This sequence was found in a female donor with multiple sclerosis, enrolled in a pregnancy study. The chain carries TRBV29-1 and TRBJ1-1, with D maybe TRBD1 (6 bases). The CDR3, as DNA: TGCAGCGGGTGGGACACTTGGAACACTGAAGCTTTCTTT. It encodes CSGWDTWNTEAFF.